What follows are 6 T cell receptor beta chains derived from one specimen sequenced in a study of cytomegalovirus exposure and HLA in healthy donors. The PCR contained 60 Vbeta and 13 Jbeta primers. The data were produced by immunoSEQ multiplex PCR, yet TCRdb's version contains in-frame clones alone and is incomplete. The table includes just over 150,000 clones, approximately 81% detected once. The specimen was PBMCs. These TCRs come from a woman younger than 35 in good health and CMV-seronegative.

The rearrangement links TRBV19 to TRBJ2-2; the match to TRBD1 covers 9 bases. V shed 3 bases and J 5 bases; nucleotides not matched to a gene: 10. CDR1 is LNHDA, CDR2 SQIVND, per germline (reference sequence). This CDR3 spans 17 amino acids. In nucleotides, the CDR3 is TGTGCCAGTAGTATTCCGCGGAAGGGACAGGGAACCGGGGAGCTGTTTTTT. This encodes CASSIPRKGQGTGELFF.

The rearrangement uses TRBV5-1 and TRBJ2-5, with 9 bases identical to TRBD2. Germline values: CDR1 SGHRS, CDR2 YFSETQ. The trim removed 2 bases at V and 2 bases at J, leaving 7 bases unmatched. The CDR3 consists of 16 residues. The CDR3 here is CASSLSGGYLQETQYF. The CDR3 DNA reads TGCGCCAGCAGCTTAAGCGGGGGGTACCTGCAAGAGACCCAGTACTTC.

This chain links TRBV28 with TRBJ2-5; 9 positions agree with TRBD2. Germline CDR1 is MDHEN and CDR2 is SYDVKM. The CDR3 contains 14 residues. The trim removed 7 bases at V and 5 bases at J, leaving 8 bases unmatched. The DNA of the CDR3 is TGTGCCAGCATACCTAGCGGGAACTGGGAGACCCAGTACTTC. Its translation is CASIPSGNWETQYF. The whole variable domain, remainder taken from reference TRBV28 and TRBJ2-5, is DVKVTQSSRYLVKRTGEKVFLECVQDMDHENMFWYRQDPGLGLRLIYFSYDVKMKEKGDIPEGYSVSREKKERFSLILESASTNQTSMYLCASIPSGNWETQYFGPGTRLLVL.

The chain has TRBV27 and TRBJ2-2; 7 bases agree with TRBD1. The CDR3 spans 14 residues. From germline, CDR1 is MNHEY and CDR2 SMNVEV (reference sequence). Germline trimming cut 6 bases from V and 4 bases from J; bases unmatched to any gene: 5. In DNA, the CDR3 is TGTGCCAGCAGCCCGGGACAGTTCACCGGGGAGCTGTTTTTT. This codes for CASSPGQFTGELFF.

The V call is TRBV21-1, the J call TRBJ2-3; the table assigns TRBD2, which was not confirmed against the DNA. TRBV21-1 is annotated as a pseudogene. CDR3 length: 19 amino acids. This CDR3 reads CASSKNPPGLAGDALRRYF. CDR3 DNA: TGTGCCAGCAGCAAAAACCCGCCGGGCCTAGCGGGGGACGCACTTCGGAGGTATTTT.

J is TRBJ1-5 and V is TRBV6-1; the match to TRBD1 covers 10 bases. Looked up from germline, CDR1 is MNHNS and CDR2 is SASEGT. The V segment lost 3 bases and the J segment 2 bases; nucleotides outside the gene matches: 10. The CDR3 is 18 amino acids. The chain's CDR3 is CASSDPGQGRGGNQPQHF. The CDR3 bases are TGTGCCAGCAGTGACCCGGGACAGGGGCGAGGGGGCAATCAGCCCCAGCATTTT.